One and the same sample provided the 28 T cell receptor beta chains below, sequenced in a study of beta chain bispecific antibodies for T cell cancers (TCRdb year 2021). The paper's findings and limits, for the study overall: Every sequenced sample was a mix of normal T cells and leukemia cell line cells, and most of the targeted TRBV signal originated from the leukemia cells instead of the normal T cells.

Library generation was performed with 5' RACE. TCRdb reprocessed the public reads (quality trimming at Q25 with fastp, clone calling with MiXCR) and kept in-frame beta chains. Each record represents a unique CDR3 protein, reported with the most common genes and DNA among its rows. The sample records 15,000 to 20,000 distinct CDR3 sequences, roughly 2.1% of which are singletons. Together, the top ten hold 6.9% of the sample. For two to three days, T cells were expanded from blood mononuclear cells using either the anti-CD3 antibody OKT3 or CD3/CD28 Dynabeads. Their target antigens are unknown. The material sequenced was healthy donor T cells cultured with leukemia cells. The receptors come from a human donor in good health. Some clones in this sample may be carry-over from other donors' samples.

This clonotype has ten or more counts. The chain has TRBV27 and TRBJ2-5; possibly TRBD1 or TRBD2 for D (6 bases each). V was trimmed by 6 bases and J by 5 bases, leaving 19 bases between them. Germline assignment: CDR1 MNHEY and CDR2 SMNVEV (reference sequence). This CDR3 has 15 amino acids. The chain's CDR3 is CASSQTGGMAETQYF. DNA of the CDR3: TGTGCCAGCAGCCAGACAGGCGGGATGGCGGAGACCCAGTACTTC.

This clonotype has ten or more counts. V usage is TRBV10-3 and J usage is TRBJ2-2; possible D gene TRBD2, 5 bases. The germline gives CDR1 ENHRY, CDR2 SYGVKD. V gave up 8 bases and J gave up 0 bases, with 16 bases separating them. CDR3 size: 16 residues. CDR3 sequence reads: CAISVRSGSNTGELFF. As DNA, the CDR3 is TGTGCCATCTCCGTTAGGTCGGGATCGAACACCGGGGAGCTGTTTTTT.

As to this clonotype: Just one base apart from a much larger clone, this may be a read error. This chain joins TRBV5-1 and TRBJ2-1; 9 nucleotides line up with TRBD1. This CDR3 is 17 amino acids long. Trimming took 1 base from V and 7 from J; bases not matched to a gene: 12. Germline CDR1 reads SGHRS; CDR2 reads YFSETQ. The CDR3 DNA follows: TGCGCCAGCAGCTTGATACCGACAGGGGGGGAGGGTAATGAGCAGTTCTTC. Residues: CASSLIPTGGEGNEQFF.

This clonotype showed up many times. The rearrangement uses TRBV7-6 and TRBJ2-3; D might be TRBD2 (7 bases). The CDR3 runs to 18 residues. From germline, CDR1 is SGHVS and CDR2 FNYEAQ. V lost 0 bases, J lost 0 bases, and 16 bases lay in between. The CDR3, as DNA: TGTGCCAGCAGCTTAGCGGAAGGCGGGGGCGGGAGCACAGATACGCAGTATTTT. Its protein is CASSLAEGGGGSTDTQYF.

By share of the sample, this clonotype is medium-sized. This chain links TRBV5-1 with TRBJ2-7; the D gene is possibly TRBD1 (6 bases). This CDR3 has 13 amino acids. CDR1 is SGHRS, CDR2 YFSETQ, per germline. V shed 3 bases and J shed 2 bases, with 9 bases lying between them. The CDR3 here is CASSSGQTYEQYF. The CDR3 coding sequence is TGCGCCAGCAGCTCAGGACAGACCTACGAGCAGTACTTC.

This clonotype was seen many times. The V and J genes are TRBV10-3 and TRBJ2-1; the match to TRBD2 covers 7 bases. Trimming removed 3 bases from V and 2 bases from J; junction bases left unmatched: 7. This CDR3 region has 16 residues. CDR1 is ENHRY, CDR2 SYGVKD, per germline. CDR3 sequence: CAISDGGGGTYNEQFF. The CDR3 nucleotides are TGTGCCATCAGTGATGGGGGGGGGGGAACCTACAATGAGCAGTTCTTC.

This clonotype has at least ten counts. The chain couples TRBV7-3 to TRBJ2-1; D unclear. This CDR3 spans 13 amino acids. Deletions cut 0 bases from V and 7 bases from J, with 7 bases between. Germline values: CDR1 SGHTA, CDR2 FQGTGA. The CDR3 spells CASSLTNRNEQFF. The DNA for the CDR3 is TGTGCCAGCAGCTTAACGAATAGGAATGAGCAGTTCTTC.

There are many counts of this clonotype. The gene calls are TRBV2 and TRBJ1-2; weak D call: TRBD1 (5 bases). V was pared by 3 bases and J by 8 bases, with 13 bases between. The germline CDR1 and CDR2 sequences are SNHLY and FYNNEI. The CDR3 runs to 13 residues. CDR3: CASSDAREYGYTF. The CDR3 nucleotides are TGTGCCAGCAGTGATGCCAGGGAATACGGCTACACCTTC.

This clonotype came up many times. J is TRBJ1-2 and V is TRBV28; D is unresolved. This CDR3 spans 12 amino acids. V was trimmed by 3 bases and J by 8 bases, leaving 10 bases between them. The V gene's germline CDR1 is MDHEN and CDR2 SYDVKM. The CDR3 DNA is TGTGCCAGCAGTTTGTATAGGACCGGCTACACCTTC. The encoded protein is CASSLYRTGYTF.

This clonotype was seen ten or more times. The rearrangement uses TRBV5-4 and TRBJ2-5; 11 positions agree with TRBD2. The germline V gene encodes CDR1 SGHNT and CDR2 YYREEE (reference sequence). V shed 4 bases and J 5 bases; nucleotides not matched to a gene: 10. The CDR3 spans 16 residues. CDR3 sequence: CASSEGTSGGGETQYF. For the CDR3, the DNA is TGTGCCAGCAGCGAGGGGACTAGCGGAGGAGGGGAGACCCAGTACTTC. Full variable domain (missing parts from reference TRBV5-4 and TRBJ2-5): ETGVTQSPTHLIKTRGQQVTLRCSSQSGHNTVSWYQQALGQGPQFIFQYYREEENGRGNFPPRFSGLQFPNYSSELNVNALELDDSALYLCASSEGTSGGGETQYFGPGTRLLVL.

This clonotype was found many times. The chain couples TRBV2 to TRBJ2-2; a possible D gene is TRBD2 (5 bases). V dropped 2 bases and J dropped 6 bases, with 10 bases sitting between them. CDR1 is SNHLY, CDR2 FYNNEI, per germline. The CDR3 covers 14 residues. DNA of the CDR3: TGTGCCAGCAGTGAAACGGAGAGGGCCGGGGAGCTGTTTTTT. Its protein is CASSETERAGELFF.

This clonotype was counted between two and nine times. CDR3 DNA: TGTGCCAGTAGCACAACCAGCTCTGGGGCCAACGTCCTGACTTTC. Translated: CASSTTSSGANVLTF. This sequence joins TRBV19 and TRBJ2-6; unclear D gene. The CDR3 extends over 15 amino acids. Germline V CDR1 and CDR2: LNHDA, SQIVND (reference sequence). Trimming removed 6 bases at V and 0 bases at J, with 9 bases between.

In this sample, this clonotype turned up many times. V usage is TRBV10-3 and J usage is TRBJ2-7; TRBD1 matches at 8 bases. The CDR3 totals 12 residues. V lost 10 bases, J lost 5 bases, and 7 bases stayed unmatched. Germline V gene data show CDR1 as ENHRY and CDR2 as SYGVKD. CDR3 in DNA: TGTGCCACACAGGGGGACAGAGACGAGCAGTACTTC. Amino acids: CATQGDRDEQYF.

This clonotype was observed many times. The chain combines TRBV6-5 with TRBJ1-4; 7 bases agree with TRBD1. The ends lost 4 bases at V and 5 bases at J; junction bases unmatched: 1. The CDR3 runs to 13 residues. Germline V gives CDR1 MNHEY, CDR2 SVGAGI. The CDR3 region is CASSWDRNEKLFF. DNA of the CDR3: TGTGCCAGCAGTTGGGACAGAAATGAAAAACTGTTTTTT.

This clonotype was observed many times. The chain joins TRBV30 to TRBJ2-7, with TRBD2 identical over 16 bases. V lost 1 base to trimming and J lost 4 bases; unmatched junction nucleotides: 4. The germline gives CDR1 GTSNPN, CDR2 SVGIG (reference sequence). The CDR3 covers 16 residues. The CDR3 nucleotides read TGTGCCTGGAGTGAAGGGACTAGCGGGGGGGCTTACGAGCAGTACTTC. Protein sequence: CAWSEGTSGGAYEQYF.

This clonotype was observed at least ten times. The chain is built from TRBV28 and TRBJ2-5, with D hard to call. Trimming cost V 8 bases and J 4 bases, with 17 bases left between them. The CDR3 has 14 residues. Germline V gene data show CDR1 as MDHEN and CDR2 as SYDVKM. CDR3 residues: CASVTLALGETQYF. CDR3 coding DNA: TGTGCCAGCGTTACGCTCGCCTTGGGAGAGACCCAGTACTTC. The full variable domain, completed using reference TRBV28 and TRBJ2-5, is DVKVTQSSRYLVKRTGEKVFLECVQDMDHENMFWYRQDPGLGLRLIYFSYDVKMKEKGDIPEGYSVSREKKERFSLILESASTNQTSMYLCASVTLALGETQYFGPGTRLLVL.

This clonotype is medium-sized in the sample. This chain uses TRBV7-3 with TRBJ2-1, with a tentative D call TRBD1 (6 bases). V was trimmed by 5 bases and J by 7 bases, leaving 9 bases between them. This CDR3 has 12 amino acids. Germline V gives CDR1 SGHTA, CDR2 FQGTGA. The chain's CDR3 is CASSTQGNEQFF. CDR3 sequence (DNA): TGTGCCAGCAGCACACAGGGAAATGAGCAGTTCTTC.

With respect to this clonotype: A much larger clone sits a single nucleotide away, making a read error possible. This chain joins TRBV20-1 and TRBJ2-1; 10 bases agree with TRBD2. Per germline, CDR1 DFQATT and CDR2 SNEGSKA (reference sequence). The CDR3 is 15 residues long. Trimming took 2 bases from V and 3 from J; bases not matched to a gene: 4. This CDR3 reads CSARPLAGSYNEQFF. CDR3 nucleotide sequence: TGCAGTGCTAGACCACTAGCGGGGAGCTACAATGAGCAGTTCTTC.

This clonotype came up many times. The chain recombines TRBV11-2 with TRBJ2-1; unclear D gene. V was shortened by 3 bases and J by 8 bases, with 17 bases between the two germline ends. The CDR3 contains 15 residues. Germline CDR1 SGHAT, CDR2 FQNNGV. The chain's CDR3 is CASSFGSGRVDEQFF. The CDR3 DNA sequence: TGTGCCAGCAGCTTTGGTTCCGGTCGGGTCGATGAGCAGTTCTTC.

This clonotype was seen repeatedly, ten times or more. The rearrangement links TRBV7-3 to TRBJ1-5; a possible D gene is TRBD1 (6 bases). Trimming left V 6 bases short and J 3 bases short, with 21 bases between. This CDR3 has 17 amino acids. Germline V CDR1 and CDR2: SGHTA, FQGTGA. In nucleotides, the CDR3 is TGTGCCAGCAGGATGACCGACCGAACAGGGTACAATCAGCCCCAGCATTTT. It specifies CASRMTDRTGYNQPQHF.

This clonotype was seen ten or more times. The CDR3 spells CSALLQGVAGNTIYF. CDR3 in DNA: TGCAGTGCTCTATTACAGGGGGTGGCTGGAAACACCATATATTTT. V and J are TRBV20-1 and TRBJ1-3, with TRBD1 matching 8 bases. Per germline, CDR1 DFQATT and CDR2 SNEGSKA (reference sequence). J lost 2 bases, V lost 5 bases, and 8 bases had no gene match. The CDR3 is 15 amino acids.

This clonotype was detected many times. V gene TRBV5-1 combines with J gene TRBJ2-3; TRBD2 matches at 7 bases. The germline gives CDR1 SGHRS, CDR2 YFSETQ. The CDR3 spans 11 residues. The junction had 0 bases not matched to a gene; V was cut back by 2 bases and J by 9 bases. The chain's CDR3 is CASSFGGTQYF. Here the CDR3 DNA reads TGCGCCAGCAGCTTCGGGGGGACGCAGTATTTT.

This clonotype was picked up many times. J is TRBJ1-1 and V is TRBV5-1; 7 bases are shared with TRBD1. This CDR3 is built from 14 residues. Germline V lookup: CDR1 SGHRS, CDR2 YFSETQ. Trimming removed 3 bases from V and 4 bases from J; junction bases left unmatched: 6. CDR3 sequence reads: CASSWQGQATEAFF. CDR3 nucleotide sequence: TGCGCCAGCAGCTGGCAAGGACAGGCCACTGAAGCTTTCTTT.

The sample holds many counts of this clonotype. V is TRBV9 and J is TRBJ2-7, with TRBD1 identical over 9 bases. The germline V gene encodes CDR1 SGDLS and CDR2 YYNGEE. Trimming removed 2 bases from V and 6 bases from J; junction bases left unmatched: 6. The CDR3 length is 14 residues. CDR3 in DNA: TGTGCCAGCAGCGTCAACAGGGGGCAAGGCGAGCAGTACTTC. Translation gives CASSVNRGQGEQYF. Full variable domain (rest looked up from reference TRBV9 and TRBJ2-7): DSGVTQTPKHLITATGQRVTLRCSPRSGDLSVYWYQQSLDQGLQFLIQYYNGEERAKGNILERFSAQQFPDLHSELNLSSLELGDSALYFCASSVNRGQGEQYFGPGTRLTVT.

This clonotype was observed at least ten times. This chain links TRBV6-1 with TRBJ2-1, with 7 bases lining up with TRBD1. This CDR3 is 14 amino acids long. With 10 bases clipped from V and 2 bases from J, the junction kept 8 bases outside the gene matches. Germline-derived CDR1 and CDR2 are MNHNS and SASEGT. The CDR3 loop is CATTGAGAYNEQFF. The CDR3 nucleotides are TGTGCCACAACAGGGGCAGGTGCCTACAATGAGCAGTTCTTC.

In its sample, this clonotype ranks as medium-sized. The V gene is TRBV20-1, the J gene TRBJ2-7, with D perhaps matching TRBD1 (5 bases). The CDR3 totals 14 residues. V was trimmed by 0 bases and J by 3 bases, leaving 12 bases between them. CDR1 is DFQATT, CDR2 SNEGSKA, per germline (reference sequence). CDR3 residues: CSARDQGSNYEQYF. The CDR3 coding sequence is TGCAGTGCTAGAGATCAGGGCAGCAACTACGAGCAGTACTTC.

By its share, this clonotype is medium-sized (0.01 to 0.1%). V is TRBV7-6 and J is TRBJ2-1, with a possible D match to TRBD2 (6 bases). This CDR3 is built from 14 residues. In germline, CDR1 is SGHVS, CDR2 FNYEAQ. The germline V and J ends were trimmed by 0 bases and 6 bases, with 9 bases remaining between them. The CDR3 nucleotides read TGTGCCAGCAGCTTAGCCCGGGACTTCAATGAGCAGTTCTTC. Protein: CASSLARDFNEQFF.

There are many counts of this clonotype. This rearrangement joins TRBV28 to TRBJ1-6; 8 nucleotides match TRBD1. Trimming took 3 bases from V and 10 from J; bases not matched to a gene: 8. CDR3 length equals 15 residues. Per the germline V gene, CDR1 is MDHEN and CDR2 is SYDVKM. CDR3 in DNA: TGTGCCAGCAGTTTGAGTCTGGGACAGGACTCACCCCTCCACTTT. Protein: CASSLSLGQDSPLHF. Together with reference TRBV28 and TRBJ1-6, the CDR3 gives the full variable domain: DVKVTQSSRYLVKRTGEKVFLECVQDMDHENMFWYRQDPGLGLRLIYFSYDVKMKEKGDIPEGYSVSREKKERFSLILESASTNQTSMYLCASSLSLGQDSPLHFGNGTRLTVT.